Listed below are T cell receptor beta chains from one sample, sequenced in a study of T cells after yellow fever vaccination. In TCRdb, the 5' RACE reads were re-called with MiXCR into one record per CDR3 protein. The sample records approximately 130,000 distinct CDR3 sequences, about 15% being singletons. This material consisted of CD8+ T cells sorted from PBMCs, taken 5 days after the yellow fever booster vaccination. The receptors here all came from a man aged 18 to 30 who received the YFV17D yellow fever vaccine. Both conserved end residues are part of each CDR3. D genes are given only for firm matches. The size entry is marked missing in some rows and otherwise reads once, few, many or a size class.

NA	TRBJ2-3	15	TRBV15	NA	TGTGCCACCCTAGAGGGAACTTCCAGCACAGATACGCAGTATTTT	CATLEGTSSTDTQYF
NA	TRBJ2-2	15	TRBV27	TRBD1	TGTGCCAGCAAGACCTGGGACAGACCCACCGGGGAGCTGTTTTTT	CASKTWDRPTGELFF
NA	TRBJ2-7	13	TRBV10-3	NA	TGTGCCATCAGGCTGGACGGCACCTACGAGCAGTACTTC	CAIRLDGTYEQYF
NA	TRBJ1-3	13	TRBV28	NA	TGTGCCAGCATTCACACCGCCGGAAACACCATATATTTT	CASIHTAGNTIYF
NA	TRBJ1-4	14	TRBV4-3	NA	TGCGCCAGCAGCAAGTATTCCAGTAACGAAAAACTGTTTTTT	CASSKYSSNEKLFF
few	TRBJ1-2	11	TRBV4-1	NA	TGCGCCAGCAGCCAAGGCCGGGGCTACACCTTC	CASSQGRGYTF
few	TRBJ2-1	15	TRBV9	NA	TGTGCCAGCAGCGGACGGGGGGACAACGTGAATGAGCAGTTCTTC	CASSGRGDNVNEQFF
many	TRBJ1-1	12	TRBV12-3/TRBV12-4	NA	TGTGCCAGCAGTAGCATGAACACTGAAGCTTTCTTT	CASSSMNTEAFF
NA	TRBJ1-1	14	TRBV14	NA	TGTGCCAGCAGTCGCGAGGGTTGGCTTTCTGAAGCTTTCTTT	CASSREGWLSEAFF
many	TRBJ2-2	14	TRBV29-1	NA	TGCAGCGTTGACGGGGGAGGAATCACCGGGGAGCTGTTTTTT	CSVDGGGITGELFF
NA	TRBJ2-5	15	TRBV6-2/TRBV6-3	NA	TGTGCCAGCAGTAGCCCCGGGGAGGTCCAAGAGACCCAGTACTTC	CASSSPGEVQETQYF
many	TRBJ2-1	12	TRBV29-1	NA	TGCAGCGTCGAAGACAGACCCAATGAGCAGTTCTTC	CSVEDRPNEQFF
NA	TRBJ2-1	15	TRBV6-2/TRBV6-3	TRBD2	TGTGCCAGCACCTCGCTAGCGGGGGAATACAATGAGCAGTTCTTC	CASTSLAGEYNEQFF